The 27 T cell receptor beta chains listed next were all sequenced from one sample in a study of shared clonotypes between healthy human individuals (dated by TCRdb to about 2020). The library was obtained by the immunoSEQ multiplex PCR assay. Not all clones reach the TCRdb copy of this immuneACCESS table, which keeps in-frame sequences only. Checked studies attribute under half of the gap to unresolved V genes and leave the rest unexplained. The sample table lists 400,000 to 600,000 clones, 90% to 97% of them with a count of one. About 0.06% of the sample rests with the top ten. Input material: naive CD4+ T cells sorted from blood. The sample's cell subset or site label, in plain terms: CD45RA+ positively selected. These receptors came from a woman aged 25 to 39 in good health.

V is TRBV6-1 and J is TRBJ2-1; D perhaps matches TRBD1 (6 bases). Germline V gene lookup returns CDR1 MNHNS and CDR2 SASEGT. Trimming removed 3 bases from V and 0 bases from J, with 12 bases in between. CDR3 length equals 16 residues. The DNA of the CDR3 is TGTGCCAGCAGTGACCTGGACAGCTTCTCCTACAATGAGCAGTTCTTC. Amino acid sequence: CASSDLDSFSYNEQFF.

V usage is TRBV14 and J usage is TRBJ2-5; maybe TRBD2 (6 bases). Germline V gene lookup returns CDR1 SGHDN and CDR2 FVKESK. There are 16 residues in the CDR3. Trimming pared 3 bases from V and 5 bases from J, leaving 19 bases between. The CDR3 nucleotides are TGTGCCAGCAGCCATTCGGGGTACGGGGGTCTGGAGACCCAGTACTTC. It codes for CASSHSGYGGLETQYF.

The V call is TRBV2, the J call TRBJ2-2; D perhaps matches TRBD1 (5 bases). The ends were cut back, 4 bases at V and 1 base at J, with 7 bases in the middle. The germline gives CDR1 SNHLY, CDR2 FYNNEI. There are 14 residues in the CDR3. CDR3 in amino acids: CASSVQGNTGELFF. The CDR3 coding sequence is TGTGCCAGCAGTGTTCAGGGGAACACCGGGGAGCTGTTTTTT.

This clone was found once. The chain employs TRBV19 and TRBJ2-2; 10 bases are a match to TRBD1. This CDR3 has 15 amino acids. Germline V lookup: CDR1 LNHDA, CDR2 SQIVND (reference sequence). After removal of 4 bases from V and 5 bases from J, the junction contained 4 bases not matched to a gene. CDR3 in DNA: TGTGCCAGTAGTAAGACAGGGGGCAGTACCGGGGAGCTGTTTTTT. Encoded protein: CASSKTGGSTGELFF.

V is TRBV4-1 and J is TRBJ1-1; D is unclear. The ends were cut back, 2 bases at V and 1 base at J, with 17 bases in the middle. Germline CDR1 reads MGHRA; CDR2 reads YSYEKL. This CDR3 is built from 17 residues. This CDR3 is CASSQSILRTANTEAFF. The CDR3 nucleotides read TGCGCCAGCAGCCAAAGCATACTACGGACGGCGAACACTGAAGCTTTCTTT.

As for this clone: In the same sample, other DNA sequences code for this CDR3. The CDR3 spells CSVDRTGGQETQYF. For the CDR3, the DNA is TGCAGCGTTGACAGGACAGGGGGCCAAGAGACCCAGTACTTC. V is TRBV29-1 and J is TRBJ2-5; 10 bases fit TRBD1. The V segment lost 3 bases and the J segment 1 base; nucleotides outside the gene matches: 2. CDR3 length: 14 amino acids. CDR1 is SQVTM and CDR2 is ANQGSEA in the germline V gene.

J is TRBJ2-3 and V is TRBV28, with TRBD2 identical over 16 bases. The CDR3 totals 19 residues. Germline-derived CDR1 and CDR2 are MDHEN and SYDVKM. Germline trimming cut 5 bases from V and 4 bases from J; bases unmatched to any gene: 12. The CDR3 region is CASSTPPGLAGGPADTQYF. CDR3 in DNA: TGTGCCAGCAGTACCCCACCGGGACTAGCGGGAGGGCCGGCAGATACGCAGTATTTT.

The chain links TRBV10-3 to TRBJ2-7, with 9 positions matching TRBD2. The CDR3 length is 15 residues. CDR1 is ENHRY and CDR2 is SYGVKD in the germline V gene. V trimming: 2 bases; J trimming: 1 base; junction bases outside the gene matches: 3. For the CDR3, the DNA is TGTGCCATCAGTGAGCGACTAGCGGAGTCCTACGAGCAGTACTTC. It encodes CAISERLAESYEQYF.

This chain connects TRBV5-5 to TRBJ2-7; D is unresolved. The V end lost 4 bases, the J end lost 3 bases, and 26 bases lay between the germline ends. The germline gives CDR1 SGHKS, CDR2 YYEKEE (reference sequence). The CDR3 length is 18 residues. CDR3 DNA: TGTGCCAGCAGCGCCGCAGAATGGGTACTACGGCAGCGCTACGAGCAGTACTTC. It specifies CASSAAEWVLRQRYEQYF.

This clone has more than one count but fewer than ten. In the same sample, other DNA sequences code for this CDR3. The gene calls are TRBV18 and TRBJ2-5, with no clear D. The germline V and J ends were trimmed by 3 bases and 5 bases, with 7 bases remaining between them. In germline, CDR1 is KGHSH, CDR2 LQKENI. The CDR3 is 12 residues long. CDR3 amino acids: CASSPLGETQYF. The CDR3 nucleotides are TGTGCCAGCTCACCCCTAGGGGAGACCCAGTACTTC.

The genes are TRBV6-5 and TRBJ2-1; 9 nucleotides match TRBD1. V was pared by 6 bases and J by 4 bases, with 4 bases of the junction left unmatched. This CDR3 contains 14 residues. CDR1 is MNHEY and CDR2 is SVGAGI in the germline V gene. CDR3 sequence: CASRRTGDYNEQFF. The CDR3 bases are TGTGCCAGCAGACGGACAGGGGATTACAATGAGCAGTTCTTC.

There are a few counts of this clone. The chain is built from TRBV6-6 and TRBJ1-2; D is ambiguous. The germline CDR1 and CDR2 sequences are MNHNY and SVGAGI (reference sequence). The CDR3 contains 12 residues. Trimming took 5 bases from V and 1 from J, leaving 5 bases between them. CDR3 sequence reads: CASSPVNYGYTF. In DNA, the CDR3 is TGTGCCAGCAGTCCCGTTAACTATGGCTACACCTTC.

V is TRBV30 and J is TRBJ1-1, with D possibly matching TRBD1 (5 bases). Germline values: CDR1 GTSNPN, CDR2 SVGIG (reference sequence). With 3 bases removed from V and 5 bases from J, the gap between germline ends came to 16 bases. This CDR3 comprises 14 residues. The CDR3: CAWSRGGTVTEAFF. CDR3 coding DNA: TGTGCCTGGAGCCGCGGGGGGACGGTAACTGAAGCTTTCTTT.

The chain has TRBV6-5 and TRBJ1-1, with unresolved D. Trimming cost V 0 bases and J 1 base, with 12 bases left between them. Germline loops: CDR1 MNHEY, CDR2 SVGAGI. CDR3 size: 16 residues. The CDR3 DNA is TGTGCCAGCAGTTACTCGTTGGGATCCGGGAACACTGAAGCTTTCTTT. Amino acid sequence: CASSYSLGSGNTEAFF.

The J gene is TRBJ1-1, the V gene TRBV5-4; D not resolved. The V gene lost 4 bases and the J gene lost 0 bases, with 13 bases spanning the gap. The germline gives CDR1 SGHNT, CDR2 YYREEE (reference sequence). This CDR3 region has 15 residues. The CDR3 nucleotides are TGTGCCAGCAGCGAAAAACTCGGCATGAACACTGAAGCTTTCTTT. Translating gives CASSEKLGMNTEAFF. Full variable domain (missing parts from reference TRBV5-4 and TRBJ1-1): ETGVTQSPTHLIKTRGQQVTLRCSSQSGHNTVSWYQQALGQGPQFIFQYYREEENGRGNFPPRFSGLQFPNYSSELNVNALELDDSALYLCASSEKLGMNTEAFFGQGTRLTVV.

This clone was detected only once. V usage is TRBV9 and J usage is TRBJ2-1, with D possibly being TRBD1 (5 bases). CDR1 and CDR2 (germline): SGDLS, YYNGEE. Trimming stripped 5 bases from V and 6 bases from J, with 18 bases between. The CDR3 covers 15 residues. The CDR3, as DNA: TGTGCCAGCAGTGAGACCTCGACAGCATTCAATGAGCAGTTCTTC. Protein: CASSETSTAFNEQFF.

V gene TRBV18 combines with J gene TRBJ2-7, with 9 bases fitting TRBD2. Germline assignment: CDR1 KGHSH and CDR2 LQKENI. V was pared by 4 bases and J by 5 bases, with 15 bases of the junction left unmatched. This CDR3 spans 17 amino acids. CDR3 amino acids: CASSRNSGRGGGNEQYF. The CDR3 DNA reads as TGTGCCAGCTCACGAAATAGCGGGAGAGGAGGTGGGAACGAGCAGTACTTC. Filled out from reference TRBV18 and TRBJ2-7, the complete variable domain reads NAGVMQNPRHLVRRRGQEARLRCSPMKGHSHVYWYRQLPEEGLKFMVYLQKENIIDESGMPKERFSAEFPKEGPSILRIQQVVRGDSAAYFCASSRNSGRGGGNEQYFGPGTRLTVT.

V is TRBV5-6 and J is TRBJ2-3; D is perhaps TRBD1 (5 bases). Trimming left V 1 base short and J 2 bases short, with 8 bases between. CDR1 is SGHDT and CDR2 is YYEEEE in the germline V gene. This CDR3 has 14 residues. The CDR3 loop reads CASSLTGATDTQYF. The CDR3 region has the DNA TGTGCCAGCAGCTTGACAGGAGCCACAGATACGCAGTATTTT.

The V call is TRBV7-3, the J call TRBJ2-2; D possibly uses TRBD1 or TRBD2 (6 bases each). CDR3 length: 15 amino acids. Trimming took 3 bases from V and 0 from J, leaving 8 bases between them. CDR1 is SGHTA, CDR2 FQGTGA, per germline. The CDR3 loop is CASSLEGANTGELFF. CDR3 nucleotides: TGTGCCAGCAGCTTGGAGGGGGCGAACACCGGGGAGCTGTTTTTT.

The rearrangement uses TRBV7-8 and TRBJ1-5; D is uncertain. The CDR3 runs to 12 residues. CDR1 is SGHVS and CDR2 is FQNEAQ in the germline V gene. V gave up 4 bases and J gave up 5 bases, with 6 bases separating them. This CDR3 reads CASSSSDQPQHF. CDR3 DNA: TGTGCCAGCAGCTCCTCGGATCAGCCCCAGCATTTT.

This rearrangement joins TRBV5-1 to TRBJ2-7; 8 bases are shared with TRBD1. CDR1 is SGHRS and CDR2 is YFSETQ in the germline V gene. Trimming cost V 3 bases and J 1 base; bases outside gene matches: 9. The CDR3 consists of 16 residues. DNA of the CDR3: TGCGCCAGCAGCTATTGGTCAGGGGGCGCGTCCTACGAGCAGTACTTC. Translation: CASSYWSGGASYEQYF.

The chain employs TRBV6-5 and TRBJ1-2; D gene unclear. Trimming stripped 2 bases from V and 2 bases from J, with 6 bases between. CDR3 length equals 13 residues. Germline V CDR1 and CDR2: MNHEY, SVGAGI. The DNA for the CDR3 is TGTGCCAGCAGTTACGACGTGAACTATGGCTACACCTTC. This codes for CASSYDVNYGYTF.

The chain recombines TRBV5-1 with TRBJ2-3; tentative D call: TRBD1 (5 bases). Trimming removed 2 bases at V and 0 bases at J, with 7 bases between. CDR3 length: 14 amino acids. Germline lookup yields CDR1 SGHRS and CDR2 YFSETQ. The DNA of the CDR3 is TGCGCCAGCAGCTTACAGGCTAGCACAGATACGCAGTATTTT. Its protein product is CASSLQASTDTQYF.

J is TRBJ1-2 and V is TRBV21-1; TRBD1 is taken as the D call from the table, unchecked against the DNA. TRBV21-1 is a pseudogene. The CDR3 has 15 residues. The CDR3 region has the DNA TGTGCCAGCCGTAGTTTGACAGGGGGCTACTATGGCTACACCTTC. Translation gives CASRSLTGGYYGYTF.

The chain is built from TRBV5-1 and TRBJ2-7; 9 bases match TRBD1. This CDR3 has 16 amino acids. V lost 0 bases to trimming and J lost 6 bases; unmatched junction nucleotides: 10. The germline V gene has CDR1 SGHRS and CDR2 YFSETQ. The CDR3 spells CASSLAVDRGRTEQYF. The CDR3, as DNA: TGCGCCAGCAGCTTGGCGGTCGACAGGGGGAGAACCGAGCAGTACTTC. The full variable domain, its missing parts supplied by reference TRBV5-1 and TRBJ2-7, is KAGVTQTPRYLIKTRGQQVTLSCSPISGHRSVSWYQQTPGQGLQFLFEYFSETQRNKGNFPGRFSGRQFSNSRSEMNVSTLELGDSALYLCASSLAVDRGRTEQYFGPGTRLTVT.

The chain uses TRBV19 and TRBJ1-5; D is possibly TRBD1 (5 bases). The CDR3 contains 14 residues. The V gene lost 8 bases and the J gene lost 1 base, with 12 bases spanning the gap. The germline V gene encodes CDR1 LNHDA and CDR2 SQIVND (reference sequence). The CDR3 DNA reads TGTGCCAGTGTTGGGACTTCCAGCAATCAGCCCCAGCATTTT. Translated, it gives CASVGTSSNQPQHF.

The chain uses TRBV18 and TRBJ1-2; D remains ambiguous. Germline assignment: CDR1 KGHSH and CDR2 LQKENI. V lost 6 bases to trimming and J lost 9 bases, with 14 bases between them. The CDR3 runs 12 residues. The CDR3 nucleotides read TGTGCCAGCTCCACCTTTACGACTAGCTACACCTTC. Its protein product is CASSTFTTSYTF.